Presented here are 17 T cell receptor beta chains from one specimen sequenced in a study of blood T cell repertoires in COVID-19. Libraries were prepared by immunoSEQ multiplex PCR; TCRdb keeps only in-frame clonotypes and omits some of them. Here the sample spans approximately 250,000 clones, roughly 83% being singletons. The sequenced sample was peripheral blood. The receptors derive from a woman of 80 years or more with COVID-19, enrolled during active disease.

The chain carries TRBV7-9 and TRBJ2-1, with a possible D match to TRBD2 (5 bases). Germline V gene lookup returns CDR1 SEHNR and CDR2 FQNEAQ (reference sequence). The V gene lost 5 bases and the J gene lost 12 bases, with 14 bases spanning the gap. The CDR3 is made up of 12 amino acids. The CDR3 here is CASSVDWAWQFF. The CDR3 DNA sequence: TGTGCCAGCAGCGTGGACTGGGCTTGGCAGTTCTTC. The full variable domain, rest sourced from reference TRBV7-9 and TRBJ2-1, is DTGVSQNPRHKITKRGQNVTFRCDPISEHNRLYWYRQTLGQGPEFLTYFQNEAQLEKSRLLSDRFSAERPKGSFSTLEIQRTEQGDSAMYLCASSVDWAWQFFGPGTRLTVL.

The V gene is TRBV9, the J gene TRBJ1-1; 8 bases line up with TRBD1. Per germline, CDR1 SGDLS and CDR2 YYNGEE. This CDR3 is 12 amino acids long. V was pared by 3 bases and J by 11 bases, with 6 bases of the junction left unmatched. The CDR3 here is CASSALRGPAFF. Here the CDR3 DNA reads TGTGCCAGCAGCGCACTCAGGGGGCCCGCTTTCTTT.

The rearrangement joins TRBV5-1 to TRBJ2-1; no definite D call. The V end lost 0 bases, the J end lost 2 bases, and 9 bases lay between the germline ends. CDR1 is SGHRS, CDR2 YFSETQ, per germline. The CDR3 loop spans 15 amino acids. CDR3 region: CASSLVGETYNEQFF. CDR3 nucleotide sequence: TGCGCCAGCAGCTTGGTTGGAGAGACCTACAATGAGCAGTTCTTC.

In this sample, this clone turned up once. The rearrangement links TRBV30 to TRBJ1-5, with D unresolved. The CDR3 sequence is 13 residues long. Germline CDR1 is GTSNPN and CDR2 is SVGIG (reference sequence). Trimming removed 2 bases at V and 1 base at J, with 6 bases between. The CDR3 reads CAWSPESNQPQHF. CDR3 nucleotide sequence: TGTGCCTGGAGTCCAGAAAGCAATCAGCCCCAGCATTTT.

The rearrangement joins TRBV5-1 to TRBJ2-3; 8 nucleotides line up with TRBD2. In germline, CDR1 is SGHRS, CDR2 YFSETQ. This CDR3 spans 16 amino acids. After removal of 3 bases from V and 0 bases from J, the junction contained 6 bases not matched to a gene. CDR3 sequence reads: CASSWGERGSTDTQYF. As DNA, the CDR3 is TGCGCCAGCAGCTGGGGCGAGCGGGGGAGCACAGATACGCAGTATTTT.

Here the CDR3 DNA reads TGTGCCAGCTCACCAGGGGCCACCGGGGAGCTGTTTTTT. Translated, it gives CASSPGATGELFF. The V call is TRBV18, the J call TRBJ2-2; a weak D match, TRBD1 (5 bases). Germline CDR1 is KGHSH and CDR2 is LQKENI. The CDR3 extends over 13 amino acids. Trimming took 2 bases from V and 4 from J, leaving 5 bases between them.

The chain recombines TRBV6-4 with TRBJ1-1, with a tentative D call TRBD1 (6 bases). Trimming pared 7 bases from V and 4 bases from J, leaving 13 bases between. The germline CDR1 and CDR2 sequences are MRHNA and SNTAGT. The CDR3 consists of 13 residues. The CDR3 here is CASKRTGFTEAFF. The CDR3 DNA follows: TGTGCCAGCAAAAGAACAGGGTTCACTGAAGCTTTCTTT.

The J gene is TRBJ2-1, the V gene TRBV10-3, with 7 bases aligning to TRBD2. CDR1 ENHRY and CDR2 SYGVKD come from the germline V gene. Trimming took 10 bases from V and 4 from J; bases not matched to a gene: 10. The CDR3 covers 14 residues. The chain's CDR3 is CATLAGGTYNEQFF. CDR3 sequence (DNA): TGTGCCACCTTAGCGGGTGGAACGTACAATGAGCAGTTCTTC.

The chain employs TRBV14 and TRBJ1-1; D unclear. From germline, CDR1 is SGHDN and CDR2 FVKESK. Trimming removed 6 bases from V and 3 bases from J, with 11 bases in between. The CDR3 runs to 13 residues. The CDR3: CASSEVEDTEAFF. CDR3 nucleotide sequence: TGTGCCAGCAGTGAGGTTGAGGACACTGAAGCTTTCTTT.

This chain connects TRBV9 to TRBJ1-3, with 8 bases lining up with TRBD1. Per the germline V gene, CDR1 is SGDLS and CDR2 is YYNGEE. The trim removed 3 bases at V and 4 bases at J, leaving 3 bases unmatched. This CDR3 has 14 amino acids. The CDR3 bases are TGTGCCAGCAGCGCATGGACAGGGGGAAACACCATATATTTT. As protein: CASSAWTGGNTIYF. Combining the CDR3 with reference TRBV9 and TRBJ1-3 gives the whole variable domain DSGVTQTPKHLITATGQRVTLRCSPRSGDLSVYWYQQSLDQGLQFLIQYYNGEERAKGNILERFSAQQFPDLHSELNLSSLELGDSALYFCASSAWTGGNTIYFGEGSWLTVV.

The chain is built from TRBV7-2 and TRBJ1-2, with TRBD1 as a possible D gene (6 bases). V lost 1 base, J lost 2 bases, and 11 bases lay in between. This CDR3 has 15 amino acids. Germline V gives CDR1 SGHTA, CDR2 FQGNSA. DNA of the CDR3: TGTGCCAGCAGCTTAGGACAGGTCAGAAACTATGGCTACACCTTC. Translated, it gives CASSLGQVRNYGYTF.

The V and J genes are TRBV6-6 and TRBJ1-5, with TRBD1 matching 8 bases. The CDR3 covers 15 residues. Germline CDR1 and CDR2: MNHNY and SVGAGI (reference sequence). V dropped 4 bases and J dropped 2; count of bases not matched to a gene: 4. CDR3 sequence: CASSFQGAGNQPQHF. DNA of the CDR3: TGTGCCAGCAGTTTCCAGGGGGCTGGCAATCAGCCCCAGCATTTT.

The chain carries TRBV6-4 and TRBJ1-6; D might be TRBD1 (5 bases). V lost 6 bases to trimming and J lost 2 bases, with 14 bases between them. CDR3 length: 16 residues. Per germline, CDR1 MRHNA and CDR2 SNTAGT. In nucleotides, the CDR3 is TGTGCCAGCAGGCCAGAACAAGGGGCCTATAATTCACCCCTCCACTTT. This translates into CASRPEQGAYNSPLHF.

The genes are TRBV10-3 and TRBJ2-3; 10 bases map to TRBD2. The CDR3 extends over 14 amino acids. J gave up 5 bases and V 7 bases, and 6 bases lay outside the gene matches. Germline V CDR1 and CDR2: ENHRY, SYGVKD. The DNA of the CDR3 is TGTGCCATCAAATTAAGCGGGGGGGAAGATACGCAGTATTTT. Translation gives CAIKLSGGEDTQYF.

V is TRBV10-3 and J is TRBJ1-4; D call uncertain. Germline lookup yields CDR1 ENHRY and CDR2 SYGVKD. The V and J ends lost 10 bases and 5 bases respectively, with 14 bases between them. The length of the CDR3 is 13 residues. The CDR3 spells CATSSGINEKLFF. For the CDR3, the DNA is TGTGCCACCAGCTCAGGCATAAATGAAAAACTGTTTTTT.

The V and J genes are TRBV19 and TRBJ1-1; possible D gene TRBD1, 6 bases. Deletions cut 10 bases from V and 6 bases from J, with 12 bases between. The germline CDR1 and CDR2 sequences are LNHDA and SQIVND (reference sequence). The CDR3 contains 11 residues. The CDR3 DNA is TGTGCCAAAACAGGGAGGGCTGAAGCTTTCTTT. This translates into CAKTGRAEAFF.

The chain recombines TRBV6-5 with TRBJ1-1, with D possibly matching TRBD1 (6 bases). The germline V gene has CDR1 MNHEY and CDR2 SVGAGI. There are 13 residues in the CDR3. V was cut by 7 bases and J by 7 bases, with 16 bases left in between. The DNA for the CDR3 is TGTGCCAGCATACAGGGTTGGTCGATTGAAGCTTTCTTT. Translated, it gives CASIQGWSIEAFF.